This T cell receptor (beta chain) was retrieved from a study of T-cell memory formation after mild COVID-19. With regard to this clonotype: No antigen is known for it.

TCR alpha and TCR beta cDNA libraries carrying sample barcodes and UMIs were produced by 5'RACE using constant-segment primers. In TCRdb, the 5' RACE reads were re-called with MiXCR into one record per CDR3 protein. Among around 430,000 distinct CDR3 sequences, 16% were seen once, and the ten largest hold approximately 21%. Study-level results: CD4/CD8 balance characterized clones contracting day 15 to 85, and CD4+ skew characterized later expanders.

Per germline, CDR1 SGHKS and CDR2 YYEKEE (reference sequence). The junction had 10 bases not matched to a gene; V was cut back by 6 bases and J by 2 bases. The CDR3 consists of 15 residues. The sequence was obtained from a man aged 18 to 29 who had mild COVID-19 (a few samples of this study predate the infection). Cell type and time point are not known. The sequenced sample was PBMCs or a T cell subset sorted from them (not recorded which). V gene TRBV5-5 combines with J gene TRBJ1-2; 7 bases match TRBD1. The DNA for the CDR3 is TGTGCCAGCATTCTGGAACAGGGGAGAAACTATGGCTACACCTTC. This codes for CASILEQGRNYGYTF.